This section outlines one T cell receptor beta chain sequence together with its context. This record comes from a study of radiation and T cells in renal cell carcinoma. The CDR3 covers 13 residues. V lost 8 bases, J lost 5 bases, and 15 bases lay in between. In germline, CDR1 is SGHTA, CDR2 FQGNSA. Regarding time point: baseline pretreatment blood. Treatment reported: 15 Gy SBRT to primary tumor, nephrectomy 4 weeks later. The data were produced by immunoSEQ multiplex PCR, yet TCRdb's version contains in-frame clones alone and is incomplete. Found here are about 22,000 clones, approximately 80% of them singletons; the top ten hold roughly 39%.

Sample: blood, taken from a patient whose treatment included radiotherapy and nephrectomy. The clonotype comes from a man aged 55-75 years with renal cell carcinoma. The chain employs TRBV7-2 and TRBJ1-1, with a weak D call TRBD1 (6 bases). CDR3 sequence: CASAGAGRTEAFF. In nucleotides, the CDR3 is TGTGCCAGCGCAGGGGCAGGGCGTACTGAAGCTTTCTTT.